The 26 T cell receptor beta chains below were found in one sample sequenced in a study of cytomegalovirus exposure and HLA in healthy donors. Use of 60 Vbeta and 13 Jbeta primers characterized the PCR. Sequenced by immunoSEQ multiplex PCR; TCRdb stores in-frame clones only, minus some. The sample lists some 110,000 clones; 60% to 80% were seen once. Material for sequencing was PBMCs. All receptors derive from a boy aged 5-17 years in good health and CMV-seronegative.

The rearrangement joins TRBV4-3 to TRBJ2-6; D remains unclear. With 4 bases removed from V and 0 bases from J, the gap between germline ends came to 4 bases. In germline, CDR1 is LGHNA, CDR2 YSLEER. This CDR3 contains 14 residues. The CDR3 sequence is CASSPGSGANVLTF. The CDR3, as DNA: TGCGCCAGCAGCCCGGGCTCTGGGGCCAACGTCCTGACTTTC.

This clone was recorded once. The genes are TRBV18 and TRBJ2-3; TRBD1 matches 9 bases. The CDR3 sequence is 13 residues long. After removal of 3 bases from V and 9 bases from J, the junction contained 4 bases not matched to a gene. Germline V gives CDR1 KGHSH, CDR2 LQKENI. The chain's CDR3 is CASSPRQGETQYF. The DNA of the CDR3 is TGTGCCAGCTCACCTAGACAGGGGGAGACGCAGTATTTT. The full variable domain, with the rest looked up from reference TRBV18 and TRBJ2-3, is NAGVMQNPRHLVRRRGQEARLRCSPMKGHSHVYWYRQLPEEGLKFMVYLQKENIIDESGMPKERFSAEFPKEGPSILRIQQVVRGDSAAYFCASSPRQGETQYFGPGTRLTVL.

The rearrangement links TRBV29-1 to TRBJ1-6, with TRBD1 matching 10 bases. The CDR3 loop spans 13 amino acids. V was clipped by 6 bases and J by 9 bases; unmatched bases: 5. The germline V gene encodes CDR1 SQVTM and CDR2 ANQGSEA. CDR3 region: CSVGQGLGSPLHF. DNA of the CDR3: TGCAGCGTGGGACAGGGGTTGGGTTCACCCCTCCACTTT.

The chain joins TRBV5-1 to TRBJ2-3; D not resolved. Germline CDR1 is SGHRS and CDR2 is YFSETQ. The CDR3 consists of 12 residues. Trimming took 0 bases from V and 7 from J, leaving 6 bases between them. CDR3 nucleotides: TGCGCCAGCAGCTTGGACAGAAATACGCAGTATTTT. Protein: CASSLDRNTQYF.

J is TRBJ2-3 and V is TRBV7-9, with D perhaps TRBD2 (5 bases). Germline V lookup: CDR1 SEHNR, CDR2 FQNEAQ (reference sequence). This CDR3 comprises 15 residues. Trimming shortened V by 2 bases and J by 1 base, and 10 bases separated the two germline ends. CDR3 sequence reads: CASSLMRVGTDTQYF. The CDR3 region has the DNA TGTGCCAGCAGCTTAATGAGGGTGGGCACAGATACGCAGTATTTT.

The gene calls are TRBV18 and TRBJ1-6; possibly TRBD1 for D (5 bases). Germline loops: CDR1 KGHSH, CDR2 LQKENI. V lost 2 bases and J 7 bases, leaving 12 bases between the germline ends. This CDR3 is built from 15 residues. CDR3 region: CASSPSRVGNSPLHF. DNA for the CDR3: TGTGCCAGCTCACCATCCAGGGTAGGGAATTCACCCCTCCACTTT.

This clone turned up a few times. The V and J genes are TRBV4-1 and TRBJ1-1; D not certain. This CDR3 contains 14 residues. Trimming stripped 0 bases from V and 11 bases from J, with 16 bases between. CDR1 is MGHRA, CDR2 YSYEKL, per germline. The CDR3 is CASSQELTPFGAFF. The CDR3, as DNA: TGCGCCAGCAGCCAAGAACTAACGCCCTTCGGGGCTTTCTTT.

This clone was seen once. The CDR3 sequence is CASSERGGDSPLHF. In DNA, the CDR3 is TGTGCCAGCAGTGAAAGGGGGGGGGATTCACCCCTCCACTTT. This rearrangement joins TRBV6-1 to TRBJ1-6, with D possibly TRBD1 on 6 matching bases. In germline, CDR1 is MNHNS, CDR2 SASEGT. The CDR3 contains 14 residues. With 2 bases removed from V and 8 bases from J, the gap between germline ends came to 10 bases.

This chain links TRBV4-3 with TRBJ2-5; D remains unclear. Germline V gene sequence: CDR1 LGHNA, CDR2 YSLEER. The CDR3 sequence is 15 residues long. Deletions cut 0 bases from V and 1 base from J, with 9 bases between. The CDR3 DNA sequence: TGCGCCAGCAGCCAAGAGGCGCGGTTCCAAGAGACCCAGTACTTC. Residues: CASSQEARFQETQYF.

This clone was detected many times. V is TRBV5-1 and J is TRBJ2-7, with TRBD2 matching over 9 bases. Germline loops: CDR1 SGHRS, CDR2 YFSETQ. This CDR3 has 13 residues. Trimming cost V 5 bases and J 9 bases; bases outside gene matches: 9. The CDR3 loop reads CASSPGGGGVQYF. CDR3 sequence (DNA): TGCGCCAGCAGTCCTGGCGGGGGGGGCGTGCAGTACTTC.

With regard to this clone: Other DNA sequences in the same sample also yield this CDR3. This chain connects TRBV5-1 to TRBJ2-7; possibly TRBD2 for D (5 bases). V was trimmed by 0 bases and J by 1 base, leaving 5 bases between them. From germline, CDR1 is SGHRS and CDR2 YFSETQ. CDR3 size: 13 residues. CDR3 nucleotides: TGCGCCAGCAGCTTGGCGGGATCCTACGAGCAGTACTTC. Protein: CASSLAGSYEQYF.

The chain carries TRBV30 and TRBJ1-4; D is unresolved. The CDR3 extends over 14 amino acids. V lost 1 base and J 7 bases, leaving 13 bases between the germline ends. Germline V lookup: CDR1 GTSNPN, CDR2 SVGIG (reference sequence). CDR3 bases: TGTGCCTGGAGTGCAGACATTGTGGGTGAAAAACTGTTTTTT. Amino acids: CAWSADIVGEKLFF.

This chain connects TRBV4-3 to TRBJ2-2; no clear D. V shed 3 bases and J shed 6 bases, with 11 bases lying between them. CDR1 is LGHNA and CDR2 is YSLEER in the germline V gene. The length of the CDR3 is 14 residues. CDR3 sequence (DNA): TGCGCCAGCAGCCACGAGACCCTAGCCGGGGAGCTGTTTTTT. Amino acid sequence: CASSHETLAGELFF.

In regard to this clone: The same CDR3 also results from other DNA sequences found in this sample. V is TRBV5-1 and J is TRBJ1-1; 7 bases line up with TRBD1. This CDR3 comprises 14 residues. Germline V gene lookup returns CDR1 SGHRS and CDR2 YFSETQ. The V segment lost 1 base and the J segment 4 bases; nucleotides outside the gene matches: 4. The DNA for the CDR3 is TGCGCCAGCAGCTTGACAGGGGCCGGCACTGAAGCTTTCTTT. Translation gives CASSLTGAGTEAFF.

The J gene is TRBJ1-2, the V gene TRBV28; 8 nucleotides agree with TRBD1. Germline V gives CDR1 MDHEN, CDR2 SYDVKM. CDR3 length: 13 amino acids. Trimming at V came to 4 bases and at J to 3 bases, leaving 1 base not matched to a gene. The CDR3 DNA follows: TGTGCCAGCAGTTCACAGGGGGACTATGGCTACACCTTC. Amino acids: CASSSQGDYGYTF.

The chain joins TRBV5-4 to TRBJ2-7; perhaps TRBD1 as D (5 bases). The CDR3 runs 14 residues. From germline, CDR1 is SGHNT and CDR2 YYREEE (reference sequence). V lost 2 bases and J 6 bases, leaving 15 bases between the germline ends. In DNA, the CDR3 is TGTGCCAGCAGCTTTGTAGACAGCTCTTCCGAGCAGTACTTC. It is translated as CASSFVDSSSEQYF.

This sequence joins TRBV29-1 and TRBJ2-3; 10 bases match TRBD1. The germline CDR1 and CDR2 sequences are SQVTM and ANQGSEA. CDR3 size: 13 residues. V was pared by 7 bases and J by 3 bases, with 4 bases of the junction left unmatched. The CDR3 is CSEGTGVTDTQYF. The CDR3 region has the DNA TGCAGCGAGGGGACAGGGGTAACAGATACGCAGTATTTT.

The chain has TRBV9 and TRBJ2-3, with D perhaps TRBD2 (6 bases). V shed 3 bases and J shed 3 bases, with 14 bases lying between them. Germline CDR1 is SGDLS and CDR2 is YYNGEE. The CDR3 length is 15 residues. Here the CDR3 DNA reads TGTGCCAGCAGCGGCTCGGTGGGGGGAACAGATACGCAGTATTTT. Protein: CASSGSVGGTDTQYF. Full variable domain (rest looked up from reference TRBV9 and TRBJ2-3): DSGVTQTPKHLITATGQRVTLRCSPRSGDLSVYWYQQSLDQGLQFLIQYYNGEERAKGNILERFSAQQFPDLHSELNLSSLELGDSALYFCASSGSVGGTDTQYFGPGTRLTVL.

The chain carries TRBV9 and TRBJ2-1, with 9 bases fitting TRBD2. V was clipped by 0 bases and J by 10 bases; unmatched bases: 11. In germline, CDR1 is SGDLS, CDR2 YYNGEE. The CDR3 loop spans 16 amino acids. The CDR3 DNA reads as TGTGCCAGCAGCGTAGGTGCGGGGGGGCTACCGAGGGAGCAGTTCTTC. Amino acid sequence: CASSVGAGGLPREQFF.

CDR3 loop: CASSAQGDQPQHF. CDR3 bases: TGTGCCAGCAGTGCACAGGGAGATCAGCCCCAGCATTTT. V and J are TRBV6-1 and TRBJ1-5, with a weak D call TRBD1 (6 bases). V lost 4 bases and J 5 bases, leaving 9 bases between the germline ends. Germline V gene lookup returns CDR1 MNHNS and CDR2 SASEGT. The CDR3 is 13 amino acids.

The chain uses TRBV7-2 and TRBJ2-1; D perhaps matches TRBD2 (5 bases). Germline values: CDR1 SGHTA, CDR2 FQGNSA. Trimming took 2 bases from V and 10 from J, leaving 15 bases between them. The CDR3 has 14 amino acids. As DNA, the CDR3 is TGTGCCAGCAGCTTATATTTTTCCCCGGGGGAGCAGTTCTTC. Residues: CASSLYFSPGEQFF. Variable domain in full (rest from reference TRBV7-2 and TRBJ2-1): GAGVSQSPSNKVTEKGKDVELRCDPISGHTALYWYRQSLGQGLEFLIYFQGNSAPDKSGLPSDRFSAERTGGSVSTLTIQRTQQEDSAVYLCASSLYFSPGEQFFGPGTRLTVL.

This clone has more than one count but fewer than ten. This chain links TRBV6-6 with TRBJ2-1; 10 bases are a match to TRBD1. Germline V gives CDR1 MNHNY, CDR2 SVGAGI (reference sequence). The CDR3 loop spans 15 amino acids. The trim removed 6 bases at V and 4 bases at J, leaving 6 bases unmatched. Here the CDR3 DNA reads TGTGCCAGCAGCGCGCGGGACAGGGGATACAATGAGCAGTTCTTC. Its translation is CASSARDRGYNEQFF.

The J gene is TRBJ1-3, the V gene TRBV7-9, with unresolved D. The V gene's germline CDR1 is SEHNR and CDR2 FQNEAQ (reference sequence). Trimming removed 6 bases from V and 2 bases from J, with 8 bases in between. There are 13 residues in the CDR3. CDR3 DNA: TGTGCCAGCAGGACTATTACTGGAAACACCATATATTTT. This translates into CASRTITGNTIYF.

This clone was counted a few times. The chain employs TRBV10-1 and TRBJ1-4; D call uncertain. CDR3 size: 14 residues. Germline V gene data show CDR1 as WNHNN and CDR2 as SYGVQD (reference sequence). With 2 bases removed from V and 5 bases from J, the gap between germline ends came to 9 bases. The CDR3 DNA reads as TGCGCCAGCAGTGAGGGCAGGAAGAATGAAAAACTGTTTTTT. Translating gives CASSEGRKNEKLFF.

The V gene is TRBV6-4, the J gene TRBJ1-1; D not certain. The CDR3 is 14 amino acids. With 3 bases removed from V and 0 bases from J, the gap between germline ends came to 8 bases. Germline CDR1 and CDR2: MRHNA and SNTAGT. The CDR3 sequence: CASSENSMNTEAFF. The CDR3 DNA is TGTGCCAGCAGTGAGAACAGCATGAACACTGAAGCTTTCTTT.

The chain employs TRBV7-9 and TRBJ1-1; no clear D. Germline V CDR1 and CDR2: SEHNR, FQNEAQ (reference sequence). This CDR3 region has 13 residues. V was cut by 5 bases and J by 10 bases, with 17 bases left in between. The CDR3 DNA sequence: TGTGCCAGCAGCCCCTCGTCGGGGAGTGGAGCTTTCTTT. It translates to CASSPSSGSGAFF.